This T cell receptor beta chain was sequenced during a study of blood T cell repertoires in COVID-19. Study background: Specimens from acute and convalescent COVID-19 originated in the United States, Italy and Spain.

Original handling: Reference gene primers were amplified, and this amplification served to estimate nucleated cell counts. Sequencing was performed with immunoSEQ multiplex PCR; in TCRdb, only in-frame clones are kept and a portion is missing. V, J and clone size were drawn from that table, and D and trimming were deduced from the DNA. The table lists under 45,000 clones, 86% of them singletons. The receptor was derived from a man between 60 and 75 years old with active COVID-19. What was sequenced was peripheral blood.

The CDR3 reads CASSSGQGENTEAFF. DNA for the CDR3: TGTGCCAGCAGCAGTGGACAGGGGGAAAACACTGAAGCTTTCTTT. The V and J genes are TRBV27 and TRBJ1-1, with 10 bases that match TRBD1. This CDR3 region has 15 residues. The junction had 6 bases not matched to a gene; V was cut back by 6 bases and J by 2 bases. Germline CDR1 MNHEY, CDR2 SMNVEV (reference sequence).